These 22 T cell receptor beta chains were all obtained from the same sample, sequenced in a study of T cell changes during pregnancy in multiple sclerosis. The protocol was immunoSEQ multiplex PCR, while the TCRdb copy is restricted to in-frame clones and leaves out a portion. Of about 28,000 clones detected, roughly 89% appear once; the ten largest clones hold 3% to 3.5%. The sample was CD4+ T cells from peripheral blood mononuclear cells, taken in the first trimester of pregnancy. The receptors originated from a female donor in good health, enrolled as a control in a pregnancy study.

V is TRBV7-2 and J is TRBJ2-2; 9 bases align to TRBD1. This CDR3 region has 15 residues. The germline V gene has CDR1 SGHTA and CDR2 FQGNSA. The J segment lost 7 bases and the V segment lost 5 bases, leaving 8 bases of the junction unmatched. The CDR3 loop reads CASSLRQGVGGELFF. Here the CDR3 DNA reads TGTGCCAGCAGCCTCCGACAGGGGGTGGGCGGGGAGCTGTTTTTT.

The V gene is TRBV25-1, the J gene TRBJ2-5; TRBD1 agrees at 10 bases. The ends lost 2 bases at V and 5 bases at J; junction bases unmatched: 8. The CDR3 covers 16 residues. The germline V gene encodes CDR1 MGHDK and CDR2 SYGVNS. CDR3 residues: CASSEPPGQGKETQYF. CDR3 bases: TGTGCCAGCAGTGAACCGCCGGGACAGGGGAAGGAGACCCAGTACTTC.

This chain connects TRBV10-3 to TRBJ2-3, with TRBD2 as a possible D gene (6 bases). Trimming pared 7 bases from V and 0 bases from J, leaving 11 bases between. CDR3 length: 14 residues. The germline CDR1 and CDR2 sequences are ENHRY and SYGVKD. DNA for the CDR3: TGTGCCATCAAGGAGAGCGGGAGCACAGATACGCAGTATTTT. It encodes CAIKESGSTDTQYF.

The chain recombines TRBV7-9 with TRBJ1-1, with TRBD1 matching over 9 bases. The CDR3 runs to 16 residues. CDR1 is SEHNR, CDR2 FQNEAQ, per germline (reference sequence). Germline trimming cut 8 bases from V and 0 bases from J; bases unmatched to any gene: 10. The CDR3 sequence is CASGPGQGSMNTEAFF. The CDR3 nucleotides read TGTGCCAGCGGGCCGGGACAGGGTTCCATGAACACTGAAGCTTTCTTT.

The chain couples TRBV5-6 to TRBJ1-2; 7 nucleotides line up with TRBD1. This CDR3 spans 15 amino acids. V was clipped by 4 bases and J by 8 bases; unmatched bases: 14. The germline gives CDR1 SGHDT, CDR2 YYEEEE. CDR3 bases: TGTGCCAGCAGCGCCGTAAGGGGCAGGGGGTACGGCTACACCTTC. Translation gives CASSAVRGRGYGYTF.

This clone was observed a single time. The CDR3 loop is CASSSGGWEQYF. CDR3 nucleotides: TGCGCCAGCAGCTCGGGGGGCTGGGAGCAGTACTTC. This chain links TRBV5-1 with TRBJ2-7, with a weak D call TRBD2 (7 bases). Trimming shortened V by 3 bases and J by 7 bases, and 11 bases separated the two germline ends. Germline assignment: CDR1 SGHRS and CDR2 YFSETQ. CDR3 size: 12 residues.

This chain links TRBV19 with TRBJ2-5; the match to TRBD2 covers 7 bases. The J segment lost 2 bases and the V segment lost 5 bases, leaving 5 bases of the junction unmatched. Germline V CDR1 and CDR2: LNHDA, SQIVND (reference sequence). This CDR3 is built from 14 residues. CDR3 nucleotides: TGTGCCAGTAGTTTCGAAGCGGGACAAGAGACCCAGTACTTC. This codes for CASSFEAGQETQYF. Using reference TRBV19 and TRBJ2-5 for the parts outside the CDR3, the full variable domain is DGGITQSPKYLFRKEGQNVTLSCEQNLNHDAMYWYRQDPGQGLRLIYYSQIVNDFQKGDIAEGYSVSREKKESFPLTVTSAQKNPTAFYLCASSFEAGQETQYFGPGTRLLVL.

The chain couples TRBV28 to TRBJ1-5; TRBD1 agrees at 8 bases. The J segment lost 4 bases and the V segment lost 7 bases, leaving 6 bases of the junction unmatched. Germline loops: CDR1 MDHEN, CDR2 SYDVKM. The CDR3 sequence is 14 residues long. DNA of the CDR3: TGTGCCAGCACCGACTGGACAGGGAATCAGCCCCAGCATTTT. It specifies CASTDWTGNQPQHF.

This clone was detected only once. This chain uses TRBV5-4 with TRBJ1-2; the D gene is possibly TRBD1 (5 bases). V gave up 3 bases and J gave up 0 bases, with 12 bases separating them. Germline V lookup: CDR1 SGHNT, CDR2 YYREEE (reference sequence). The length of the CDR3 is 15 residues. The CDR3 region has the DNA TGTGCCAGCAGCTCTTCGGGGGGTACTAACTATGGCTACACCTTC. Translating it yields CASSSSGGTNYGYTF.

The rearrangement links TRBV6-4 to TRBJ2-2; D remains ambiguous. The CDR3 is made up of 14 amino acids. V was cut by 7 bases and J by 4 bases, with 13 bases left in between. Germline CDR1 and CDR2: MRHNA and SNTAGT. The CDR3 protein is CASTRSPGTGELFF. In nucleotides, the CDR3 is TGTGCCAGCACTAGGTCCCCGGGCACCGGGGAGCTGTTTTTT.

For the CDR3, the DNA is TGTGCCAGCAGCCCAGCTCGGGGGGGCCTACCTGGTACGCAGTATTTT. It codes for CASSPARGGLPGTQYF. The V and J genes are TRBV7-9 and TRBJ2-3; 8 bases agree with TRBD2. The germline gives CDR1 SEHNR, CDR2 FQNEAQ (reference sequence). The CDR3 is made up of 16 amino acids. The J segment lost 8 bases and the V segment lost 5 bases, leaving 15 bases of the junction unmatched.

Here the CDR3 DNA reads TGTGCCAGCATAAGAGGATATTCGGGATCACCCCTCCACTTT. Amino acids: CASIRGYSGSPLHF. This chain links TRBV6-1 with TRBJ1-6; no definite D call. V lost 7 bases, J lost 10 bases, and 17 bases lay in between. The germline V gene has CDR1 MNHNS and CDR2 SASEGT. This CDR3 has 14 amino acids.

The chain has TRBV10-3 and TRBJ2-1; the match to TRBD2 covers 11 bases. The junction had 7 bases not matched to a gene; V was cut back by 6 bases and J by 6 bases. Germline lookup yields CDR1 ENHRY and CDR2 SYGVKD. The CDR3 contains 15 residues. The CDR3 coding sequence is TGTGCCATCAGCGCGGGACTAGCGGAGGGCAATGAGCAGTTCTTC. This encodes CAISAGLAEGNEQFF.

This clone was seen just once. The gene calls are TRBV10-1 and TRBJ2-7, with D tentatively TRBD1 (5 bases). This CDR3 contains 13 residues. CDR1 is WNHNN, CDR2 SYGVQD, per germline (reference sequence). Trimming took off 4 bases at V and 2 bases at J, with 9 bases between the two ends. The CDR3 region is CASSGQSAYEQYF. The CDR3 DNA sequence: TGCGCCAGCAGTGGACAGAGCGCCTACGAGCAGTACTTC.

The chain's CDR3 is CASSQGGGVRGETQYF. The CDR3 DNA is TGTGCCAGCAGCCAAGGGGGCGGGGTGAGAGGAGAGACCCAGTACTTC. V is TRBV4-2 and J is TRBJ2-5; perhaps TRBD2 as D (6 bases). V lost 1 base to trimming and J lost 4 bases, with 16 bases between them. This CDR3 region has 16 residues. CDR1 and CDR2 (germline): LGHNA, YNFKEQ.

V and J are TRBV15 and TRBJ1-6; D gene ambiguous. The CDR3 has 14 residues. The V and J ends lost 3 bases and 7 bases respectively, with 10 bases between them. CDR1 and CDR2 (germline): LNHNV, YYDKDF (reference sequence). CDR3 residues: CATSRAHGNSPLHF. The CDR3 nucleotides are TGTGCCACCAGCAGGGCACATGGCAATTCACCCCTCCACTTT.

This sequence joins TRBV6-5 and TRBJ1-2; no reliable D call. Germline CDR1 MNHEY, CDR2 SVGAGI. CDR3 length: 14 amino acids. Trimming left V 7 bases short and J 8 bases short, with 20 bases between. The CDR3 reads CASTLSSGNSGYTF. In DNA form, the CDR3 reads TGTGCCAGCACCCTCTCGTCCGGGAACTCAGGCTACACCTTC.

The V and J genes are TRBV5-1 and TRBJ1-4, with D unresolved. The V and J ends lost 2 bases and 8 bases respectively, with 13 bases between them. This CDR3 is 14 amino acids long. CDR1 is SGHRS and CDR2 is YFSETQ in the germline V gene. The DNA of the CDR3 is TGCGCCAGCAGCTTTGACCCAGAGAGGGAAAAACTGTTTTTT. Its translation: CASSFDPEREKLFF.

In DNA, the CDR3 is TGTGCCAGCAGTTCCCACGGACAGGGGGCAGGTGTTGGCTACACCTTC. Amino acids: CASSSHGQGAGVGYTF. The gene calls are TRBV6-5 and TRBJ1-2, with 11 bases that match TRBD1. V lost 4 bases, J lost 7 bases, and 11 bases stayed unmatched. This CDR3 spans 16 amino acids. CDR1 MNHEY and CDR2 SVGAGI come from the germline V gene.

This chain joins TRBV5-1 and TRBJ1-1; 10 bases are a match to TRBD1. The germline V gene has CDR1 SGHRS and CDR2 YFSETQ. The CDR3 sequence is 15 residues long. The V gene end was trimmed by 3 bases and the J gene end by 0 bases; junction bases not matched to a gene: 2. In DNA, the CDR3 is TGCGCCAGCAGCTGGGACAGGGGAATGAACACTGAAGCTTTCTTT. Its translation: CASSWDRGMNTEAFF. Together with reference TRBV5-1 and TRBJ1-1, the CDR3 gives the full variable domain: KAGVTQTPRYLIKTRGQQVTLSCSPISGHRSVSWYQQTPGQGLQFLFEYFSETQRNKGNFPGRFSGRQFSNSRSEMNVSTLELGDSALYLCASSWDRGMNTEAFFGQGTRLTVV.

The rearrangement uses TRBV30 and TRBJ1-3, with a tentative D call TRBD1 (6 bases). Germline V lookup: CDR1 GTSNPN, CDR2 SVGIG (reference sequence). Trimming took 4 bases from V and 2 from J, leaving 9 bases between them. The CDR3 extends over 13 amino acids. CDR3 sequence: CAWKAGAGNTIYF. The CDR3 DNA sequence: TGTGCCTGGAAGGCAGGGGCTGGAAACACCATATATTTT.

The chain recombines TRBV28 with TRBJ1-4; 8 bases map to TRBD1. Looked up from germline, CDR1 is MDHEN and CDR2 is SYDVKM. The junction had 5 bases not matched to a gene; V was cut back by 6 bases and J by 2 bases. CDR3 length: 15 amino acids. DNA of the CDR3: TGTGCCAGCAGGCCTCAGGGGGCGACTAATGAAAAACTGTTTTTT. This translates into CASRPQGATNEKLFF. The entire variable domain, with the rest obtained from reference TRBV28 and TRBJ1-4, is as follows: DVKVTQSSRYLVKRTGEKVFLECVQDMDHENMFWYRQDPGLGLRLIYFSYDVKMKEKGDIPEGYSVSREKKERFSLILESASTNQTSMYLCASRPQGATNEKLFFGSGTQLSVL.